The rows below give T cell receptor beta chains drawn from one sample of a study of blood T cell repertoires in COVID-19. This table comes from immunoSEQ multiplex PCR, and its TCRdb copy is limited to in-frame clones, with some not included. The top ten clones hold roughly 7.1% of a sample with over 85,000 clones, around 87% of them seen once. Sequencing was done on a sample of peripheral blood. The receptors originated from a human donor with acute or convalescent COVID-19. The donor label of this sample is uncertain. Each CDR3 is given with its conserved first and last residue. The D gene is left open where the match is weak. Not all rows give a size; the values are once, few, many and, for expanded clones, a class.

clone size	V gene	J gene	D gene	CDR3 protein	CDR3 DNA
-	TRBV5-4	TRBJ1-1	-	CASSLGGNTEAFF	TGTGCCAGCAGCTTGGGGGGCAACACTGAAGCTTTCTTT
-	TRBV7-9	TRBJ1-5	-	CASSLVGSYNQPQHF	TGTGCCAGCAGCTTAGTGGGCAGCTATAATCAGCCCCAGCATTTT
-	TRBV7-6	TRBJ1-3	-	CASSLVEGEFSGNTIYF	TGTGCCAGCAGCTTAGTGGAGGGAGAGTTCTCTGGAAACACCATATATTTT
once	TRBV19	TRBJ1-1	TRBD1	CASSTTGTGAKAFF	TGTGCCAGTAGTACCACCGGGACAGGGGCCAAAGCTTTCTTT
-	TRBV4-3	TRBJ1-1	-	CASSQEPWTSVEAFF	TGCGCCAGCAGCCAAGAGCCCTGGACTTCGGTTGAAGCTTTCTTT
-	TRBV5-5	TRBJ2-4	-	CASSLVPTGEAF	TGTGCCAGCAGCTTGGTCCCCACAGGGGAGGCCTTC
-	TRBV7-2	TRBJ2-7	TRBD2	CASSLSSQAGSYEQYF	TGTGCCAGCAGCCTCTCCAGCCAAGCGGGGTCCTACGAGCAGTACTTC
-	TRBV3-1/TRBV3-2	TRBJ2-3	TRBD2	CASSQWGLASTDTQYF	TGTGCCAGCAGCCAGTGGGGACTAGCCAGCACAGATACGCAGTATTTT
-	TRBV7-9	TRBJ1-2	-	CASSLDQGNYGYTF	TGTGCCAGCAGCTTAGACCAGGGTAACTATGGCTACACCTTC
-	TRBV4-2	TRBJ2-2	-	CASSQERLNTGELFF	TGTGCCAGCAGCCAAGAACGGTTAAACACCGGGGAGCTGTTTTTT
-	TRBV11-2	TRBJ2-7	-	CASSLRLLLEGSYEQYF	TGTGCCAGCAGCTTAAGGCTTCTTCTTGAGGGCTCCTACGAGCAGTACTTC
-	TRBV12-3/TRBV12-4	TRBJ2-7	TRBD1	CASTGQVSYEQYF	TGTGCCAGCACCGGACAGGTTTCCTACGAGCAGTACTTC
-	TRBV19	TRBJ1-5	TRBD1	CASSNNRDSRHYSNQPQHF	TGTGCCAGTAGCAACAACCGGGACAGCCGACATTATAGCAATCAGCCCCAGCATTTT
-	TRBV6-5	TRBJ1-1	-	CASIKGDTYEAFF	TGTGCCAGCATCAAAGGGGACACGTATGAAGCTTTCTTT
-	TRBV5-1	TRBJ1-3	-	CASSLSGEGPGGTIYF	TGCGCCAGCAGCTTAAGCGGGGAAGGGCCTGGGGGCACCATATATTTT
-	TRBV21-1	TRBJ2-7	-	CASSKTKGTGHDGQYF	TGTGCCAGCAGCAAAACAAAGGGGACAGGACACGACGGGCAGTACTTC
-	TRBV10-3	TRBJ1-1	-	CAIRQAQGKVTEAFF	TGTGCCATCAGACAGGCGCAGGGAAAGGTAACTGAAGCTTTCTTT
-	TRBV9	TRBJ2-5	TRBD2	CASSVGGLAAKETQYF	TGTGCCAGCAGCGTAGGGGGACTAGCGGCTAAAGAGACCCAGTACTTC
-	TRBV9	TRBJ1-1	-	CASSVGQTAALTEAFF	TGTGCCAGCAGCGTAGGCCAAACCGCGGCCCTAACTGAAGCTTTCTTT
-	TRBV7-9	TRBJ1-2	-	CASIPGVPSNYGYTF	TGTGCCAGCATCCCGGGGGTTCCCTCTAACTATGGCTACACCTTC
few	TRBV6-2/TRBV6-3	TRBJ1-1	TRBD1	CASSQGQSGVTEAFF	TGTGCCAGCAGTCAGGGACAGTCGGGCGTCACTGAAGCTTTCTTT
-	TRBV5-1	TRBJ1-2	-	CASSSDSQTYGYTF	TGCGCCAGCAGCTCGGACAGCCAAACCTATGGCTACACCTTC
-	TRBV5-1	TRBJ1-3	TRBD1	CASSLGNRGGNTIYF	TGCGCCAGCAGCTTGGGGAACAGGGGTGGAAACACCATATATTTT
-	TRBV3-1/TRBV3-2	TRBJ2-7	TRBD2	CASSQGGGAYEQYF	TGTGCCAGCAGCCAAGGCGGGGGAGCCTACGAGCAGTACTTC
-	TRBV4-2	TRBJ2-5	TRBD2	CASSPTLAGQETQYF	TGTGCCAGCAGCCCAACACTAGCGGGCCAAGAGACCCAGTACTTC
-	TRBV5-1	TRBJ2-3	TRBD2	CASSLGTSGGPDTQYF	TGCGCCAGCAGCTTAGGGACTAGCGGGGGGCCGGATACGCAGTATTTT
few	TRBV7-3	TRBJ1-6	TRBD1	CASSSHRGTPLHF	TGTGCCAGCAGCTCCCACAGGGGTACACCCCTCCACTTT
-	TRBV6-5	TRBJ1-4	-	CASGGGGRNEKLFF	TGTGCCAGCGGGGGAGGGGGGAGAAATGAAAAACTGTTTTTT
-	TRBV5-5	TRBJ2-7	-	CASSLIEYEQYF	TGTGCCAGCAGCTTGATCGAGTACGAGCAGTACTTC
-	TRBV9	TRBJ2-1	TRBD2	CASSVTSGGSSYNEQFF	TGTGCCAGCAGCGTGACTAGCGGGGGGTCTTCCTACAATGAGCAGTTCTTC
-	TRBV14	TRBJ1-1	-	CASSQSGVPEAFF	TGTGCCAGCAGCCAATCAGGGGTCCCTGAAGCTTTCTTT
-	TRBV7-9	TRBJ2-1	TRBD2	CASSSSGGALEQFF	TGTGCCAGCAGTTCGAGCGGGGGGGCCCTTGAGCAGTTCTTC
-	TRBV7-3	TRBJ2-1	TRBD2	CASSSKRGTYNEQFF	TGTGCCAGCAGCTCCAAGCGGGGAACCTACAATGAGCAGTTCTTC
-	TRBV3-1/TRBV3-2	TRBJ1-2	-	CASSLGGIGYGYTF	TGTGCCAGCTCCCTCGGGGGAATAGGCTATGGCTACACCTTC
-	TRBV7-3	TRBJ2-3	-	CASSLSGGGDTQYF	TGTGCCAGCAGCTTAAGCGGGGGCGGGGATACGCAGTATTTT
-	TRBV11-2	TRBJ2-2	-	CASSLQYTGELFF	TGTGCCAGCAGCCTCCAGTACACCGGGGAGCTGTTTTTT
-	TRBV7-2	TRBJ2-4	-	CASSHRQLAKNIQYF	TGTGCCAGCAGCCACCGACAGCTAGCCAAAAACATTCAGTACTTC
-	TRBV7-3	TRBJ1-2	-	CASSLNGVRGYTF	TGTGCCAGCAGCTTAAACGGGGTCCGTGGCTACACCTTC
-	TRBV11-2	TRBJ2-7	TRBD1	CASSLLKRTGYYEQYF	TGTGCCAGCAGCTTATTGAAGCGGACAGGTTACTACGAGCAGTACTTC
-	TRBV7-9	TRBJ2-7	TRBD1	CASSLTGGAAYEQYF	TGTGCCAGCAGCTTAACAGGGGGCGCGGCATACGAGCAGTACTTC
-	TRBV7-9	TRBJ2-3	-	CASSSVDTQYF	TGTGCCAGCAGCTCGGTAGATACGCAGTATTTT
once	TRBV5-1	TRBJ1-1	-	CASSPGGWGGTEAFF	TGCGCCAGCAGCCCGGGCGGGTGGGGTGGCACTGAAGCTTTCTTT
-	TRBV11-3	TRBJ2-1	-	CASSLPVNEQFF	TGTGCCAGCAGCTTGCCGGTCAATGAGCAGTTCTTC
-	TRBV7-8	TRBJ2-7	-	CASVTEWATIF	TGTGCCAGCGTAACCGAATGGGCGACGATATTC
few	TRBV28	TRBJ1-4	TRBD1	CASSPQGARSEKLFF	TGTGCCAGCAGTCCTCAGGGGGCGCGGAGTGAAAAACTGTTTTTT
-	TRBV7-7	TRBJ2-5	TRBD1	CASSLWTGVETQYF	TGTGCCAGCAGCTTGTGGACAGGGGTAGAGACCCAGTACTTC
-	TRBV10-3	TRBJ1-5	-	CAIRKQSNQPQHF	TGTGCCATCAGGAAACAGTCAAATCAGCCCCAGCATTTT
-	TRBV6-1	TRBJ2-7	-	CASSDSPLGTRGYEQYF	TGTGCCAGCAGTGATTCTCCCCTCGGGACAAGAGGCTACGAGCAGTACTTC
-	TRBV19	TRBJ1-2	TRBD1	CASSRGQPGYTF	TGTGCCAGTAGCCGGGGACAGCCAGGCTACACCTTC
-	TRBV11-3	TRBJ1-1	-	CASNREGTEAFF	TGTGCCAGCAACAGAGAGGGCACTGAAGCTTTCTTT
-	TRBV15	TRBJ2-5	-	CATSRERTERGTQYF	TGTGCCACCAGCAGAGAAAGGACCGAACGGGGGACCCAGTACTTC
-	TRBV15	TRBJ1-1	TRBD1	CATSSLDRGLNTEAFF	TGTGCCACCAGCAGCCTCGACAGGGGACTAAACACTGAAGCTTTCTTT
-	TRBV6-2/TRBV6-3	TRBJ1-3	-	CASSGAGPGNTIYF	TGTGCCAGCAGTGGTGCAGGGCCTGGAAACACCATATATTTT
-	TRBV7-9	TRBJ1-1	-	CASSLDEAMNTEAFF	TGTGCCAGCAGCTTAGATGAAGCCATGAACACTGAAGCTTTCTTT
-	TRBV5-6	TRBJ1-2	-	CASSPAGINYGYTF	TGTGCCAGCAGCCCGGCGGGTATAAACTATGGCTACACCTTC